This record covers a single TCR beta chain. This clonotype was counted ten times or more. What antigen it recognizes has not been identified. Qualities for individual bases were not recorded, and no much larger clone is one base off. The sample originates from a study of T cells in Graves' hyperthyroidism and ophthalmopathy (dated by TCRdb to between 2018 and 2020). For the wider study: Peripheral blood was collected at initial diagnosis, before any treatment. Thyroid tissue and blood T-cell repertoires from about six Graves' hyperthyroidism patients were also compared in the study. The paper describes TCR Vbeta CDR3 sequencing of around 130 peripheral blood samples, made up of 40 to 45 ophthalmopathy patients, 70 to 75 hyperthyroidism patients and some 17 progressor patients. After blood sampling, hyperthyroidism patients were treated with methimazole at a starting dose of 30 mg daily, and ophthalmopathy patients were treated with high-dose intravenous methylprednisolone. To identify distinguishing TCR V-J signatures, a discovery cohort of some 100 patients was used, comprising some 45 with Graves' ophthalmopathy and around 60 with stable Graves' hyperthyroidism. For training and testing, the 110 or so patients in the discovery cohort were randomly divided in a 7:3 ratio. An independent validation cohort of under 20 hyperthyroidism patients and 17 patients who later progressed to ophthalmopathy tested prospective prediction of ophthalmopathy.

The research as a whole found: Most expanded thyroid clonotypes (frequency above 0.001) were also detected in blood, a finding suggesting that blood repertoires may reflect thyroid immune responses. In validation, the model predicted progression to ophthalmopathy with over 60% sensitivity and 72% to 85% specificity, a median of 6.5 months before onset. No statistical method was used to fix the sample size in advance, and group allocation was not hidden from the investigators. A 13 V-J signature model separated ophthalmopathy from stable hyperthyroidism, with just over 85% sensitivity and roughly 81% specificity in cross-validation and 80%/75% in testing.

TCR beta CDR3 regions were amplified from RNA transcripts. The TCR CDR3 was subjected to a first round of RT-PCR using the HTBI primer set and the Qiagen OneStep RT-PCR kit. Libraries were constructed in a second round of multiplex PCR, after which size selection and purification were performed. Sequencing of the libraries was done on an Illumina HiSeq2000 using paired-end 100 bp reads. Concerning the study's data processing: SOAPnuke was used to process the raw data, removing reads that contained adapters or uncalled bases, had a mean Phred below 15, or lacked an exact match to the constant primer or identifier. COPE v1.2.5 was used to merge high-quality paired reads, and clonotypes were defined as unique nucleotide sequences. Clonotypes were aligned to IMGT TRBV, TRBD and TRBJ reference segments using MiTCR v1.1. Analysis was restricted to V-J combinations with a frequency above 0.0001, which covered just over 98% of repertoires. A TCS score was defined as the ratio of F50 (clonal expansion) to E x V (chaos), with BLOSUM62-based TCRdist applied between CDR3 peptides within each V-J. Welch's t-statistics and random forest reduced roughly 530 V-J features to about 13, which were used in a naive Bayes classifier (R e1071). TCRdb reran the public reads through fastp at Q25 and MiXCR, keeping productive beta chains. Rows merge per CDR3 protein into single entries with the most common DNA and genes. In this record, the V and J calls reflect TCRdb's handling and not the investigators' own analysis. This sample gives 200,000 to 300,000 distinct CDR3 sequences in total; 15% to 20% of them show up just once. The ten largest clones capture 28% of the sample.

After removal of 6 bases from V and 9 bases from J, the junction retains 8 bases not matched to a gene. The CDR3 measures 14 amino acids from cysteine to phenylalanine. Kept here is only the CDR3 DNA, which spans 42 bases and is read in frame from base 1. The germline V gene provides CDR1 MNHNS and CDR2 SASEGT. In the ophthalmopathy patients, disease was moderately to severely active, with a Clinical Activity Score of 3 or more, a NOSPECS grade of 4 or more, and a duration of less than 3 months. Any patient with an uncontrolled infection, another autoimmune disease, pregnancy or lactation was excluded. Diagnoses relied on clinical symptoms, serum thyroxine and TRAb, thyroid ultrasound and orbital computed tomography. PBMCs were isolated from 8 to 10 ml of fresh peripheral blood by Ficoll-Paque density gradient centrifugation. Trizol reagent was used to extract total RNA, and RNA quality was then checked on an Agilent 2100 Bioanalyzer.

The sample consisted of blood. The chain couples TRBV6-1 to TRBJ2-7; 13 middle bases align to TRBD2. The sequence was collected from a woman aged 18-29 years with Graves' ophthalmopathy. The CDR3 in this case is CASSPTSGGRWQYF. The nucleotide sequence is given as TGTGCCAGCAGCCCGACTAGCGGGGGGAGGTGGCAGTACTTC.